This TCR beta chain was profiled in a study of blood T cell repertoires in COVID-19. Across the whole study: Samples representing acute and convalescent COVID-19 were sourced from the United States, Italy and Spain. PBMCs, B-cell-depleted T cells, or T cells provided the cDNA or gDNA that made up the material.

CDR1 is LNHDA and CDR2 is SQIVND in the germline V gene (reference sequence). This CDR3 is 15 amino acids long. V was pared by 6 bases and J by 2 bases, with 7 bases of the junction left unmatched. Authors' methods: Researchers report that nucleated cell counts were estimated from reference gene primer amplification. Clones were read by immunoSEQ multiplex PCR, and TCRdb kept only the in-frame ones, dropping some. From that table come the V and J calls and clone size; the DNA was used to work out D and trimming. The top ten hold more than 3% of the sample, which has about 330,000 clones, roughly 90% seen once.

Sequencing was done on a sample of peripheral blood. The sequence derives from a woman aged 45-65 years with active or convalescent COVID-19. The chain recombines TRBV19 with TRBJ1-5; the match to TRBD1 covers 7 bases. CDR3 sequence reads: CASRNRGQGNQPQHF. CDR3 bases: TGTGCCAGTAGGAACCGTGGACAGGGCAATCAGCCCCAGCATTTT.